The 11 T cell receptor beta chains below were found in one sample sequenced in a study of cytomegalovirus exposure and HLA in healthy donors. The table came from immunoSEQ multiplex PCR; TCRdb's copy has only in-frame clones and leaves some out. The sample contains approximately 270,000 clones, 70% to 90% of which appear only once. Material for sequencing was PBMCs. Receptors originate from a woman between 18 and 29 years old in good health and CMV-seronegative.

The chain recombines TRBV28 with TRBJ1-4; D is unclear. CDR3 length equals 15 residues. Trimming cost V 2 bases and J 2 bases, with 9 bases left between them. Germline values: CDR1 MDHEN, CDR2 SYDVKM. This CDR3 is CASSLNTATNEKLFF. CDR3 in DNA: TGTGCCAGCAGTTTAAACACCGCCACTAATGAAAAACTGTTTTTT.

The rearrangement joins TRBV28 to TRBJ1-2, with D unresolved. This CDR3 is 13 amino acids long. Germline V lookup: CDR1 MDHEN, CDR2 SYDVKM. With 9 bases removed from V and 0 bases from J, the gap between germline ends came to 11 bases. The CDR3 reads CASTVVTNYGYTF. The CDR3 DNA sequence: TGTGCCAGTACGGTCGTTACTAACTATGGCTACACCTTC.

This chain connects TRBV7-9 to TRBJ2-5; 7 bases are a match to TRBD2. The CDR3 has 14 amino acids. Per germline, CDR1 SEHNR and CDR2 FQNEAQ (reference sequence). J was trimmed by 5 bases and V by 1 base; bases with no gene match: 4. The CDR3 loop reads CASSLDWGGETQYF. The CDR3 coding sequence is TGTGCCAGCAGCTTAGATTGGGGGGGGGAGACCCAGTACTTC.

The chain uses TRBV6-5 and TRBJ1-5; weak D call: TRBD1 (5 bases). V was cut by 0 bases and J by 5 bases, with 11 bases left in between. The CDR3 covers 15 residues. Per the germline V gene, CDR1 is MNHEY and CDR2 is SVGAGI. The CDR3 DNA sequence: TGTGCCAGCAGTTACTCGATCAGGGCCGATCAGCCCCAGCATTTT. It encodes CASSYSIRADQPQHF.

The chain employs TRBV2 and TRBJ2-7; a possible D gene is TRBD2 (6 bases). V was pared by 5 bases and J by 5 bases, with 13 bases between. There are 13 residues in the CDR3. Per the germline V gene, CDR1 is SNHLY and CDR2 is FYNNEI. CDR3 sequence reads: CASSPGGPDEQYF. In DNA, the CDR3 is TGTGCCAGCAGTCCAGGAGGGCCCGACGAGCAGTACTTC.

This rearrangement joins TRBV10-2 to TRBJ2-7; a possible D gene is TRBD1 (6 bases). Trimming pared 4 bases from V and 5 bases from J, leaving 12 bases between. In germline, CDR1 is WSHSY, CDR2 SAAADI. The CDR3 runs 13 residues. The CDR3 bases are TGCGCCAGCAGTGGGACACAGGGCAACGAGCAGTACTTC. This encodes CASSGTQGNEQYF.

The CDR3 region has the DNA TGTGCCAGCAGTTCGGGATTTTACAATGAGCAGTTCTTC. This translates into CASSSGFYNEQFF. The gene calls are TRBV2 and TRBJ2-1, with D maybe TRBD2 (5 bases). Germline CDR1 and CDR2: SNHLY and FYNNEI. V gave up 5 bases and J gave up 4 bases, with 9 bases separating them. The CDR3 sequence is 13 residues long.

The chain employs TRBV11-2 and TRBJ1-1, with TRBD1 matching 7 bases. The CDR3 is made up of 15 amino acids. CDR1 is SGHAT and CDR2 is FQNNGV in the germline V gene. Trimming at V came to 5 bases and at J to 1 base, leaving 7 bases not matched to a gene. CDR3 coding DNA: TGTGCCAGCAGCCCTCCAGGGACAGCGAACACTGAAGCTTTCTTT. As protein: CASSPPGTANTEAFF.

CDR3 region: CASSSATGGTEAFF. DNA of the CDR3: TGTGCCAGCTCCTCCGCCACAGGGGGCACTGAAGCTTTCTTT. The chain combines TRBV18 with TRBJ1-1, with 8 bases identical to TRBD1. Germline CDR1 is KGHSH and CDR2 is LQKENI. V trimming: 6 bases; J trimming: 4 bases; junction bases outside the gene matches: 7. This CDR3 has 14 residues. Variable domain in full (rest from reference TRBV18 and TRBJ1-1): NAGVMQNPRHLVRRRGQEARLRCSPMKGHSHVYWYRQLPEEGLKFMVYLQKENIIDESGMPKERFSAEFPKEGPSILRIQQVVRGDSAAYFCASSSATGGTEAFFGQGTRLTVV.

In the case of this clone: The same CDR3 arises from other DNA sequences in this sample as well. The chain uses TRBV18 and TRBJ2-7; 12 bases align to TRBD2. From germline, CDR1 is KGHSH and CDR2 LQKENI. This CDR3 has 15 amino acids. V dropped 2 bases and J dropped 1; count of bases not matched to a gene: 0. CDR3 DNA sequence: TGTGCCAGCTCACCAGGACTAGCGGGATCCTACGAGCAGTACTTC. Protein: CASSPGLAGSYEQYF.

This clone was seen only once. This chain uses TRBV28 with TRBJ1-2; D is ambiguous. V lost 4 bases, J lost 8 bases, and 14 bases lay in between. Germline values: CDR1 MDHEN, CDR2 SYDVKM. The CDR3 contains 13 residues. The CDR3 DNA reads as TGTGCCAGCAGTTGGACCCAAACGGGGGGCTACACCTTC. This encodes CASSWTQTGGYTF.